These 14 T cell receptor beta chains were sequenced from one sample in a study of cytomegalovirus exposure and HLA in healthy donors. With 60 Vbeta and 13 Jbeta primers, the PCR was carried out. Assay: immunoSEQ multiplex PCR; the TCRdb copy retains only in-frame clones and omits some. Seen here are 85,000 to 110,000 clones, about 71% observed once, and the top ten hold 2.5% to 4%. Sequenced input: PBMCs. The source is a woman aged 45-65 years in good health and CMV-seronegative.

This clone has just a few counts. The gene calls are TRBV30 and TRBJ1-5; D is uncertain. From germline, CDR1 is GTSNPN and CDR2 SVGIG (reference sequence). V lost 7 bases and J lost 4, with 11 bases in between. This CDR3 region has 12 residues. The CDR3 loop reads CALKVGNQPQHF. The DNA of the CDR3 is TGTGCCTTGAAGGTCGGGAATCAGCCCCAGCATTTT.

CDR3 amino acids: CASSSGQGIEQYF. The CDR3 DNA sequence: TGTGCCAGCAGTTCTGGACAGGGGATCGAGCAGTACTTC. This rearrangement joins TRBV2 to TRBJ2-7, with 9 bases fitting TRBD1. CDR1 is SNHLY, CDR2 FYNNEI, per germline. The CDR3 loop spans 13 amino acids. V lost 5 bases to trimming and J lost 6 bases; unmatched junction nucleotides: 5.

The chain has TRBV28 and TRBJ2-1; TRBD1 aligns across 10 bases. V dropped 5 bases and J dropped 11; count of bases not matched to a gene: 3. The germline V gene encodes CDR1 MDHEN and CDR2 SYDVKM. The CDR3 extends over 12 amino acids. The CDR3 nucleotides are TGTGCCAGCAGTCTGGACAGGGGGAAGCAGTTCTTC. This sequence encodes CASSLDRGKQFF.

The chain joins TRBV2 to TRBJ2-2; 9 positions agree with TRBD1. Trimming took 5 bases from V and 5 from J; bases not matched to a gene: 12. This CDR3 has 17 residues. Germline assignment: CDR1 SNHLY and CDR2 FYNNEI. CDR3 loop: CASSLRQGDVRTGELFF. The CDR3 region has the DNA TGTGCCAGCAGTCTTCGACAGGGGGATGTAAGGACCGGGGAGCTGTTTTTT.

The rearrangement uses TRBV11-3 and TRBJ2-7; 8 positions agree with TRBD2. The CDR3 is 14 residues long. The V gene end was trimmed by 5 bases and the J gene end by 4 bases; junction bases not matched to a gene: 7. Germline CDR1 is SGHNT and CDR2 is YENEEA. The CDR3 bases are TGTGCCAGCAGCGGCAGGACTAGCAGATACGAGCAGTACTTC. This gives the protein CASSGRTSRYEQYF.

This rearrangement joins TRBV10-2 to TRBJ2-7, with a weak D call TRBD2 (6 bases). The CDR3 is made up of 13 amino acids. V shed 6 bases and J shed 7 bases, with 16 bases lying between them. Germline CDR1 WSHSY, CDR2 SAAADI. The CDR3 DNA follows: TGCGCCAGCAGCTTAGACGGGACTGCAGAGCAGTACTTC. Residues: CASSLDGTAEQYF.

The chain combines TRBV6-1 with TRBJ2-7, with TRBD1 as a possible D gene (5 bases). The length of the CDR3 is 15 residues. V lost 6 bases and J 0 bases, leaving 15 bases between the germline ends. Germline values: CDR1 MNHNS, CDR2 SASEGT. The CDR3 coding sequence is TGTGCCAGCAGGACAGATCCGAGGAGCTCCTACGAGCAGTACTTC. This codes for CASRTDPRSSYEQYF.

J is TRBJ1-1 and V is TRBV4-1, with D tentatively TRBD1 (6 bases). The CDR3 is made up of 15 amino acids. V lost 1 base to trimming and J lost 5 bases, with 14 bases between them. CDR1 MGHRA and CDR2 YSYEKL come from the germline V gene. CDR3 nucleotide sequence: TGCGCCAGCAGCCAAGTCGGGGGGGCTGAAACTGAAGCTTTCTTT. Protein product: CASSQVGGAETEAFF.

This chain uses TRBV4-2 with TRBJ2-7; 7 nucleotides line up with TRBD1. From germline, CDR1 is LGHNA and CDR2 YNFKEQ. This CDR3 contains 14 residues. V shed 1 base and J 2 bases; nucleotides not matched to a gene: 2. CDR3 loop: CASSQGQGTYEQYF. CDR3 in DNA: TGTGCCAGCAGCCAAGGACAGGGAACCTACGAGCAGTACTTC.

This chain joins TRBV7-6 and TRBJ2-3; 8 bases align to TRBD1. Germline values: CDR1 SGHVS, CDR2 FNYEAQ. The CDR3 loop spans 16 amino acids. V gave up 5 bases and J gave up 11 bases; unmatched junction bases: 18. DNA for the CDR3: TGTGCCAGCAGCCCATTTGGGGACAGCGGCGGACAGGGGCAGTATTTT. Protein: CASSPFGDSGGQGQYF.

This chain links TRBV2 with TRBJ2-7; no firm D call. CDR1 and CDR2 (germline): SNHLY, FYNNEI. Trimming took 0 bases from V and 0 from J, leaving 12 bases between them. The CDR3 sequence is 16 residues long. CDR3 coding DNA: TGTGCCAGCAGTGAAGCGCTTGGGCTCAGCTCCTACGAGCAGTACTTC. Its translation is CASSEALGLSSYEQYF.

The chain carries TRBV2 and TRBJ1-6, with TRBD1 as a possible D gene (6 bases). Trimming removed 5 bases from V and 3 bases from J, with 11 bases in between. Per the germline V gene, CDR1 is SNHLY and CDR2 is FYNNEI. The CDR3 runs 15 residues. As DNA, the CDR3 is TGTGCCAGCAGTAAACAGGGCGACTATAATTCACCCCTCCACTTT. It is translated as CASSKQGDYNSPLHF.

The chain combines TRBV10-3 with TRBJ2-4; 8 bases match TRBD2. The CDR3 is 13 residues long. Germline V gene lookup returns CDR1 ENHRY and CDR2 SYGVKD. V dropped 3 bases and J dropped 16; count of bases not matched to a gene: 11. Here the CDR3 reads CAISEVREGPQYF. The CDR3 bases are TGTGCCATCAGTGAAGTTCGGGAGGGCCCTCAATACTTC.

This sequence joins TRBV27 and TRBJ1-1, with 9 positions matching TRBD1. This CDR3 is 17 amino acids long. The J segment lost 0 bases and the V segment lost 5 bases, leaving 10 bases of the junction unmatched. Germline CDR1 is MNHEY and CDR2 is SMNVEV (reference sequence). The CDR3 loop reads CASSRDREGGLNTEAFF. In nucleotides, the CDR3 is TGTGCCAGCAGTCGGGACAGGGAAGGAGGGTTGAACACTGAAGCTTTCTTT.